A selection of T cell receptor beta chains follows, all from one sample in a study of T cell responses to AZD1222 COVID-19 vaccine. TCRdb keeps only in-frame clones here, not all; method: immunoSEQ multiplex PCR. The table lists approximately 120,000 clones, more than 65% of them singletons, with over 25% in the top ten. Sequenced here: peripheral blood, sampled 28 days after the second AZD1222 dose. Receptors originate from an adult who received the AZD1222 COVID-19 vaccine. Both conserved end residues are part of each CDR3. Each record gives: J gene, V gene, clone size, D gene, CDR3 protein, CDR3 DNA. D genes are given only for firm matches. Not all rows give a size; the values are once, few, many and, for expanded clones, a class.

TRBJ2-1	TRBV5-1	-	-	CASSSLAYNEQFF	TGCGCCAGCAGTTCACTGGCCTACAATGAGCAGTTCTTC
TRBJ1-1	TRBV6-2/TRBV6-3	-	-	CASSLRGEAFF	TGTGCCAGCAGCCTCCGGGGAGAAGCTTTCTTT
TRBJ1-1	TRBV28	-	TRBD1	CASSPTGGGEAFF	TGTGCCAGCAGTCCTACAGGGGGCGGTGAAGCTTTCTTT
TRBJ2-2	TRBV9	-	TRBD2	CASCRGSGGRGELFF	TGTGCCAGCTGCCGCGGTAGCGGGGGACGTGGGGAGCTGTTTTTT
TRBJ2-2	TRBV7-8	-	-	CASSPRPTGGELFF	TGTGCCAGCAGCCCACGACCGACTGGCGGGGAGCTGTTTTTT
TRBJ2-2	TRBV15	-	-	CATSRVTAIGELFF	TGTGCCACCAGCAGAGTCACGGCTATCGGGGAGCTGTTTTTT
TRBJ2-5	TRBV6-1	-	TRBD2	CASSRTSPKETQYF	TGTGCCAGCAGTAGGACTAGCCCCAAGGAGACCCAGTACTTC
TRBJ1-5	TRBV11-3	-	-	CASSLVLFNQPQHF	TGTGCCAGCAGCTTAGTTTTATTCAATCAGCCCCAGCATTTT
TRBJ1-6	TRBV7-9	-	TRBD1	CASSAQSTGGNSPLHF	TGTGCCAGCAGCGCTCAGTCGACAGGGGGGAATTCACCCCTCCACTTT
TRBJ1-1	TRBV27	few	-	CASRARWGRGWNTEAFF	TGTGCCAGCAGGGCGAGGTGGGGCAGGGGATGGAACACTGAAGCTTTCTTT
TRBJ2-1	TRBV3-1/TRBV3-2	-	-	CASSPRFGNEQFF	TGTGCCAGCAGTCCTAGGTTCGGCAATGAGCAGTTCTTC
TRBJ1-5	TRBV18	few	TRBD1	CASSPLDRGDYNQPQHF	TGTGCCAGCTCGCCACTAGACAGGGGCGACTACAATCAGCCCCAGCATTTT
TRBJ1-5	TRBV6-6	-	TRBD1	CASSSGQASNQPQHF	TGTGCCAGCAGCTCCGGACAGGCTAGCAATCAGCCCCAGCATTTT
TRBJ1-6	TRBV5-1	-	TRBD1	CASSRDRGNSPLHF	TGCGCCAGCAGCCGGGACAGGGGGAATTCACCCCTCCACTTT
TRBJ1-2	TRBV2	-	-	CASSPQVNYGYTF	TGTGCCAGCAGCCCACAGGTTAACTATGGCTACACCTTC
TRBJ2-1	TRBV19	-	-	CASNGREVNEQFF	TGTGCCAGTAACGGGCGGGAAGTCAATGAGCAGTTCTTC
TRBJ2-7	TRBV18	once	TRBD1	CASSPLAGQGSYEQYF	TGTGCCAGCTCACCACTGGCCGGACAGGGCTCCTACGAGCAGTACTTC
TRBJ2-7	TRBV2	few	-	CASSLRTLSHEQYF	TGTGCCAGCAGTCTTCGGACGCTAAGCCACGAGCAGTACTTC
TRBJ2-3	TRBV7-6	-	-	CASGEDTQYF	TGTGCCAGCGGCGAAGATACGCAGTATTTT
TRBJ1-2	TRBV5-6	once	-	CASSAIEGRSYGYTF	TGTGCCAGCAGCGCAATCGAGGGTAGGAGCTATGGCTACACCTTC
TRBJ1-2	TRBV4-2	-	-	CASSPLSFLRQNNYGYTF	TGTGCCAGCAGCCCCCTCTCATTTCTCAGACAAAACAACTATGGCTACACCTTC
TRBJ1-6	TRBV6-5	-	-	CASRPTTRNNSPLHF	TGTGCCAGCAGGCCGACGACCAGAAATAATTCACCCCTCCACTTT
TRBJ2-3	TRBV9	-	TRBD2	CASSVDLAGARTDTQYF	TGTGCCAGCAGCGTAGACTTAGCGGGGGCGCGCACAGATACGCAGTATTTT
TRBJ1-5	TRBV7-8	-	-	CASSQGSNVNQHF	TGTGCCAGCAGCCAAGGCTCTAATGTAAACCAGCATTTT